This T cell receptor beta chain was retrieved from a study of blood T cell repertoires in COVID-19 (dated by TCRdb to the early 2020s). Context from the whole study: Collaborator samples came from the United States, Italy and Spain and covered acute and convalescent phases of COVID-19. The material from the prospective study consisted of cDNA or gDNA derived from T cells, B-cell-depleted T cells, or PBMCs. Subjects who had been exposed to COVID-19, were actively infected with it, or had recovered from it provided the deeply sampled blood TCRbeta repertoires that made up the dataset. The repertoires were made available in a free public database intended to serve as a resource for research on the immune response to SARS-CoV-2. Samples were obtained from the ongoing ImmuneRACE study (first 160 participants) and from 1,000 to 1,500 subjects provided by 6 global collaborators. Nearly every sample came with metadata listing a de-identified subject ID, COVID-19 status, age in years and sex. HLA class I and class II types, where available, came from metadata supplied by the sample provider rather than from assay-based typing.

Whole blood was collected in K2EDTA tubes by collaborating institutions according to the institutions' own protocols. For TCRbeta analysis, collaborators shipped samples in one of three forms: frozen whole blood, isolated PBMCs, or DNA extracted from either of those sample types. The immunoSEQ Assay, a bias-controlled multiplex PCR, was used to amplify TCRbeta CDR3 regions from genomic DNA. The authors' pipeline ran thus. The number of nucleated cells in each sample was estimated from the amplification of reference gene primers within the assay. To quantify the absolute abundance of each unique TCRbeta CDR3 rearrangement, sequence reads were collapsed and filtered. For each sample, productive Simpson clonality was calculated as the square root of Simpson's diversity index across productive rearrangements. TCRdb holds this immuneACCESS table with in-frame rearrangements only. Some clones are missing; in checked studies, unresolved V genes explain under half, and the rest has no known cause. That table supplies the V and J calls and clone size; D and trimming were determined from the DNA. This sample holds about 160,000 clones; around 84% were observed only once. The biggest ten clones account for under 4% of the sample.

This clone has just a few counts. Its antigen is not yet known. Base qualities were left out, and no much larger clone turns up one base away. Including the terminal cysteine and phenylalanine, the CDR3 comprises 14 residues. Only the CDR3 part of the read is kept: 42 bases, read in frame from the first base. In the germline V gene (reference sequence), CDR1 corresponds to LGHDT and CDR2 to YNNKEL. V lost 1 base and J lost 7 bases; the stretch between them is 8 bases long. Study-level results and caveats: The quantity of clinical and demographic metadata differed by source and by participant and was supplied without curation.

Recombination linked TRBV3-1 (or the pseudogene TRBV3-2) to TRBJ1-6; the D gene cannot be named for sure. The receptor's source is a human donor with acute or convalescent COVID-19. The donor label of this sample is uncertain. Sequencing input: peripheral blood. The nucleotides are TGTGCCAGCAGCCAAGGGAGTGTGAATTCACCCCTCCACTTT. Translation gives CASSQGSVNSPLHF.